This T cell receptor (beta chain) was captured by sequencing in a study of read filtering for tumor transcriptome and immune sequencing. V dropped 5 bases and J dropped 5; count of bases not matched to a gene: 6. Germline V gene sequence: CDR1 SQVTM, CDR2 ANQGSEA. This CDR3 is built from 12 residues. This library used roughly 430 ng RNA and molecular barcoded adaptors spanning alpha/delta and beta/gamma chains. TCRdb reprocessed the reads via MiXCR and lists one record per CDR3 protein. In the table there are 20,000 to 30,000 distinct CDR3 sequences, about 22% of which are singletons. This clonotype has a single count.

This chain uses TRBV29-1 with TRBJ2-7; 7 nucleotides align to TRBD2. The TCR comes from a donor at least 40 years old with multiple myeloma. Sequencing was carried out using a population of CD138-negative cells sorted from bone marrow. The CDR3 DNA reads TGCAGCGTTCGAGCGGGGACCAACGAGCAGTACTTC. Protein: CSVRAGTNEQYF.